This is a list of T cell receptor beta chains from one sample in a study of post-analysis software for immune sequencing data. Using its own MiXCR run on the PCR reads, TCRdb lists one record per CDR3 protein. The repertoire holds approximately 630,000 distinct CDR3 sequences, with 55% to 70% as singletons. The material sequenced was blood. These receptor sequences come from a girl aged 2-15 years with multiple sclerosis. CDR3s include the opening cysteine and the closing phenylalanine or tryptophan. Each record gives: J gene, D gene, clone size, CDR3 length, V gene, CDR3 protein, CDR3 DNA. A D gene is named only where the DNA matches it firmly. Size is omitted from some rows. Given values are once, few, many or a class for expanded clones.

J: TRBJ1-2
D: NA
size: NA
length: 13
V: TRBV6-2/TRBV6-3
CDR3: CASSYSAVYGYTF
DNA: TGTGCCAGCAGTTACTCAGCAGTCTATGGCTACACCTTC

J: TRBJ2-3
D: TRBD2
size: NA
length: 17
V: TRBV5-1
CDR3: CASSLGTRLAGADTQYF
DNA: TGCGCCAGCAGCTTGGGTACGCGGCTAGCGGGTGCAGATACGCAGTATTTT

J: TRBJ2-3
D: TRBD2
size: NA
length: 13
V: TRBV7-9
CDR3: CASSYGLAGAQYF
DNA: TGTGCCAGCAGCTATGGACTAGCGGGGGCGCAGTATTTT

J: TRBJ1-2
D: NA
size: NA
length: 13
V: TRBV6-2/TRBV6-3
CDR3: CASSWRWTHGYTF
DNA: TGTGCCAGCAGTTGGAGATGGACTCATGGCTACACCTTC

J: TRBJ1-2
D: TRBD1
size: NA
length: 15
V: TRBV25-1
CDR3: CASSDRGRGIYGYTF
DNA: TGTGCCAGCAGTGACAGGGGGCGCGGAATCTATGGCTACACCTTC

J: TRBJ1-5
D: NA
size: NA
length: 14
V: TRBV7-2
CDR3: CASSLQGINQPQHF
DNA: TGTGCCAGCAGCTTACAGGGAATCAATCAGCCCCAGCATTTT

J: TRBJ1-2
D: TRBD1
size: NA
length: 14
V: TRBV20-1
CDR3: CRPGGQGGDYGYTF
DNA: TGCAGGCCAGGGGGACAGGGAGGTGACTATGGCTACACCTTC

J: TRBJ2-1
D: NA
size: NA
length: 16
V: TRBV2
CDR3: CASSDKWRDGHNEQFF
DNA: TGTGCCAGCAGTGATAAGTGGCGGGACGGCCACAATGAGCAGTTCTTC

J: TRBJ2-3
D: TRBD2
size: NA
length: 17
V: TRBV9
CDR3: CASSVEIGLASTDTQYF
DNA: TGTGCCAGCAGCGTCGAAATAGGACTAGCTTCCACAGATACGCAGTATTTT

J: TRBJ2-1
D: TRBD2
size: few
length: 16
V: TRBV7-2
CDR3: CASSPLIAGGPVEQFF
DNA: TGTGCCAGCAGCCCACTGATAGCGGGGGGGCCAGTTGAGCAGTTCTTC

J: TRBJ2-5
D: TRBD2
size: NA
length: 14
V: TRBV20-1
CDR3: CSAILAGGGETQYF
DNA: TGCAGTGCCATCCTAGCGGGAGGGGGAGAGACCCAGTACTTC

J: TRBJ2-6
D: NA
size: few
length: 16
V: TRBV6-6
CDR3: CASSGLIVSGANVLTF
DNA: TGTGCCAGCAGTGGCCTGATAGTCTCTGGGGCCAACGTCCTGACTTTC

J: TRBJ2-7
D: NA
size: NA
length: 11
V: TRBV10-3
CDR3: CAIGSLGEQYF
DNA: TGTGCCATCGGGTCGCTGGGCGAGCAGTACTTC

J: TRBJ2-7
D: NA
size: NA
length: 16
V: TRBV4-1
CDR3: CASSQGPWTPSDEQYF
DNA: TGCGCCAGCAGCCAAGGGCCCTGGACCCCATCCGACGAGCAGTACTTC

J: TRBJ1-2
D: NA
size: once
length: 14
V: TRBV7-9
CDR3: CASSSRGGGYGYTF
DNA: TGTGCCAGCAGCTCAAGGGGGGGTGGCTATGGCTACACCTTC